This T cell receptor beta chain stems from a study of T cell responses to AZD1222 COVID-19 vaccine. Whole-study findings and limits: Donors in the cohort were predominantly white British and more often female, and clonal diversity was possibly underestimated. The reported proportion of spike-specific TCRs targeting unmutated variant regions was nearly half.

With respect to this clone: Antigen: not known.

The repertoire was sequenced with immunoSEQ multiplex PCR; TCRdb's copy has only in-frame clones and lacks some. The data show some 120,000 clones, with roughly 82% seen just once and roughly a quarter held by the top ten. The CDR3 runs to 14 residues. With V trimmed by 10 bases and J by 4 bases, 9 bases remained unmatched. CDR1 and CDR2 from the germline V gene are MNHEY and SMNVEV (reference sequence). This chain connects TRBV27 to TRBJ2-1, with 8 bases aligning to TRBD1. Specimen: peripheral blood, collected 28 days after the second AZD1222 dose. The source of this sequence is an adult who received the AZD1222 COVID-19 vaccine. For the CDR3, the DNA is TGTGCCACCACCCCGGACAGGGATTACAATGAGCAGTTCTTC. Protein: CATTPDRDYNEQFF.